The 6 T cell receptor beta chains reported below all come from one sample, sequenced in a study of beta chain features in type 1 diabetes. Whole-study results and caveats: In all four CD4+ subsets, TCRB CDR3 length was significantly, moderately reduced in type 1 diabetes.

Since all of the isolated RNA was reverse transcribed, expressed TCRB transcripts were what got sequenced. This table comes from immunoSEQ multiplex PCR, and its TCRdb copy is limited to in-frame clones, with some not included. The top ten clones hold about 0.015% of a sample with about 340,000 clones, about 14% of them seen once. For these TCRs, the target antigens are not known. The specimen sequenced was naive CD4+ T cells from blood. The receptors originated from a woman aged 18-35 years with type 1 diabetes.

CDR3 nucleotide sequence: TGCGCCAGCAGTCACGCGGGACTAGCGGCCTCACGGGGGGGCGAGCAGTACTTC. The encoded protein is CASSHAGLAASRGGEQYF. The rearrangement joins TRBV23-1 to TRBJ2-7, with 11 bases matching TRBD2. TRBV23-1 is sorted into the ORF group, with uncertain function. V was clipped by 3 bases and J by 6 bases; unmatched bases: 16. This CDR3 region has 18 residues.

V and J are TRBV9 and TRBJ2-3; 7 bases agree with TRBD2. Germline CDR1 and CDR2: SGDLS and YYNGEE. The V segment lost 0 bases and the J segment 5 bases; nucleotides outside the gene matches: 6. The CDR3 is made up of 15 amino acids. Written as DNA, the CDR3 is TGTGCCAGCAGCGTAGACGGGAGGAGGGGAGATACGCAGTATTTT. As protein: CASSVDGRRGDTQYF.

There are a few counts of this clone. This sample also contains other DNA sequences that code for the same CDR3. This sequence joins TRBV28 and TRBJ1-2; 8 bases map to TRBD1. Germline V gene data show CDR1 as MDHEN and CDR2 as SYDVKM. V gave up 3 bases and J gave up 3 bases; unmatched junction bases: 0. This CDR3 has 13 residues. CDR3 amino acids: CASSLDRDYGYTF. In DNA, the CDR3 is TGTGCCAGCAGTTTGGACAGGGACTATGGCTACACCTTC.

Only a few counts were recorded for this clone. The CDR3 region is CASSQGKTSLLSYNEQFF. CDR3 bases: TGCGCCAGCAGCCAAGGGAAGACTAGCCTTTTATCCTACAATGAGCAGTTCTTC. The chain links TRBV4-3 to TRBJ2-1; 7 nucleotides match TRBD2. Unmatched junction bases numbered 10, after V lost 1 base and J lost 1 base. In germline, CDR1 is LGHNA, CDR2 YSLEER. The CDR3 covers 18 residues.

The V gene is TRBV5-1, the J gene TRBJ1-2, with no clear D. The CDR3 totals 15 residues. Germline CDR1 and CDR2: SGHRS and YFSETQ. Deletions cut 0 bases from V and 2 bases from J, with 11 bases between. CDR3 residues: CASSLASTLNYGYTF. Written as DNA, the CDR3 is TGCGCCAGCAGCTTGGCATCTACCTTGAACTATGGCTACACCTTC.

This chain uses TRBV27 with TRBJ2-5, with D maybe TRBD1 (5 bases). V shed 5 bases and J shed 2 bases, with 15 bases lying between them. This CDR3 has 15 amino acids. Germline V lookup: CDR1 MNHEY, CDR2 SMNVEV (reference sequence). CDR3 loop: CASSTSRQWQETQYF. The CDR3 DNA follows: TGTGCCAGCAGTACCTCTAGACAGTGGCAAGAGACCCAGTACTTC.